This T cell receptor beta chain was found in a study of T cells in Graves' hyperthyroidism and ophthalmopathy (dated by TCRdb to 2018 to 2020). For the study in its entirety: Peripheral blood was sampled at the time of initial diagnosis, prior to any treatment. A discovery cohort of approximately 97 patients, roughly 43 with Graves' ophthalmopathy and about 58 with stable Graves' hyperthyroidism, was used to find distinguishing TCR V-J signatures. Whether ophthalmopathy could be predicted prospectively was tested in an independent validation cohort made up of roughly 19 hyperthyroidism patients plus 17 patients who later progressed to ophthalmopathy. In several Graves' hyperthyroidism patients, the study also compared T-cell repertoires from thyroid tissue with T-cell repertoires from blood. TCR Vbeta CDR3 sequencing of 130 to 150 peripheral blood samples (43 ophthalmopathy, some 75 hyperthyroidism and some 17 progressor patients) is reported in the paper. For training and testing, the 100 or so patients in the discovery cohort were randomly divided in a 7:3 ratio. Following sampling, methimazole starting at 30 mg daily was given to hyperthyroidism patients, and high-dose intravenous methylprednisolone was given to ophthalmopathy patients.

A patient counted as having stable Graves' hyperthyroidism if no progression to ophthalmopathy occurred over 18 months of follow-up. Hyperthyroidism patients were aged 18 to 65 years and newly diagnosed, with disease duration of less than 2 months. The study excluded patients with uncontrolled infections, other autoimmune diseases, pregnancy or lactation. Clinical symptoms, serum thyroxine and TRAb, thyroid ultrasound, and orbital computed tomography formed the basis for the diagnoses. PBMCs were isolated from 7.5 to 10 ml of fresh peripheral blood by Ficoll-Paque density gradient centrifugation. Total RNA was extracted with Trizol reagent, and quality was checked on an Agilent 2100 Bioanalyzer. A few counts support this clonotype. Its target antigen remains unknown. No much larger clone exists at a distance of one base, and base qualities are not known. TCR beta CDR3 regions were amplified from RNA transcripts. A first-round RT-PCR of the TCR CDR3 used the HTBI primer set with the Qiagen OneStep RT-PCR kit. The libraries were constructed in a second round of multiplex PCR and then size-selected and purified. Libraries were sequenced paired-end with 100 bp reads on an Illumina HiSeq2000. As for the authors' bioinformatics: Raw data were processed with SOAPnuke, discarding reads with adapters, uncalled bases, mean Phred below 15, or no exact constant-primer or identifier match. COPE v1.2.5 was used to merge high-quality paired reads, and clonotypes were defined as unique nucleotide sequences. MiTCR v1.1 was used to align the clonotypes against IMGT TRBV, TRBD and TRBJ reference segments. The analysis was restricted to V-J combinations with a frequency above 0.0001, which together covered about 99% of the repertoires. The TCS score was defined as F50 (clonal expansion) divided by E x V (chaos), with BLOSUM62-based TCRdist calculated between CDR3 peptides within each V-J. Welch's t-statistics and random forest reduced around 550 V-J features to fewer than 15, which were used in a naive Bayes classifier (R e1071). TCRdb reanalyzed the raw reads on its own, using fastp at Q25 for trimming and MiXCR for clone calling, and kept in-frame beta chains. Rows are combined by CDR3 protein, so each entry shows the most common genes and DNA. TCRdb, rather than the study authors, made the V and J calls. Recorded for this sample are about 560,000 distinct CDR3 sequences; approximately 16% of them occurred a single time. About 20% of the sample is held by the ten biggest clonotypes.

From cysteine to phenylalanine, the CDR3 is 16 amino acids long. Only the CDR3 part of the read is kept: 48 bases, read in frame from the first base. For CDR1 and CDR2, the germline V gene lists MDHEN and SYDVKM. Trimming leaves V shorter by 6 bases and J shorter by 1 base, with the junction holding 6 bases beyond the gene matches. Overall study results and their limits: Blood samples also contained most of the expanded thyroid clonotypes (frequency above 0.001), which suggests that blood repertoires may reflect thyroid immune responses. A model built on a 13 V-J signature distinguished ophthalmopathy from stable hyperthyroidism, reaching roughly 88% sensitivity and 81.08% specificity in cross-validation and 80%/75% in testing. In validation, progression to ophthalmopathy was predicted by the model with 70.59% sensitivity and 72.22% specificity, a median of roughly six months before onset. Sample size was not statistically predetermined, and blinding of investigators to group allocation was not performed.

Sample: blood. This sequence was found in a woman aged 18-35 years with Graves' hyperthyroidism. The V and J genes are TRBV28 and TRBJ2-2, with 9 bases matching TRBD1. The CDR3 region has the sequence CASRRPGQGNTGELFF. The nucleotide sequence reads TGTGCCAGCAGACGCCCGGGACAGGGGAACACCGGGGAGCTGTTTTTT.